This T cell receptor beta chain originates from a study of regulatory T cells in long-lasting Graves disease. General study results and limits: Persistent cases of Graves' showed reduced TCR diversity relative to newly diagnosed patients. Since the sample size was small, accuracy may have been reduced. Only peripheral blood was studied, not thyroid tissue.

There are many counts of this clonotype. The antigen remains undetermined. Arm-PCR of CDR3 regions and iRepertoire HTBI primers were the basis on which TCR beta libraries were built. A single record per CDR3 protein comes from TCRdb applying MiXCR to the multiplex PCR reads. The table has approximately 440,000 distinct CDR3 sequences, 20% to 30% seen once; the top ten hold roughly 26%. Regarding time point: persistent/refractory GD, antithyroid drugs over 5 years with positive TRAb. PBMCs were the source of the RNA used for TCR sequencing. The germline gives CDR1 SNHLY, CDR2 FYNNEI. The length of the CDR3 is 13 residues. V dropped 2 bases and J dropped 3 bases, with 8 bases sitting between them.

This clonotype was sampled from a female donor with Graves disease. V is TRBV2 and J is TRBJ2-7; D ambiguous. Sequencing used peripheral blood mononuclear cells (PBMCs), obtained when the disease was refractory, from a patient treated with antithyroid drugs. CDR3 DNA sequence: TGTGCCAGCAGTGAAATTCGAGGCTACGAGCAGTACTTC. Its protein product is CASSEIRGYEQYF.